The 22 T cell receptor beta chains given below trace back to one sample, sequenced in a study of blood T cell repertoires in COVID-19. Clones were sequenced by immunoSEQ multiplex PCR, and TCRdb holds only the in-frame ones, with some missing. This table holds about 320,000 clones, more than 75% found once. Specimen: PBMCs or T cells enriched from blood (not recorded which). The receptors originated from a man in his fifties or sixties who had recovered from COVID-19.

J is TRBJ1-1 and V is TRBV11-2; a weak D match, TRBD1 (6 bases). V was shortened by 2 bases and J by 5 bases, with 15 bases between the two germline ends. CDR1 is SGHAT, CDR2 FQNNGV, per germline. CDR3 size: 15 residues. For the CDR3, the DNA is TGTGCCAGCAGCTTATTACACAGGGAGGGGACTGAAGCTTTCTTT. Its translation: CASSLLHREGTEAFF.

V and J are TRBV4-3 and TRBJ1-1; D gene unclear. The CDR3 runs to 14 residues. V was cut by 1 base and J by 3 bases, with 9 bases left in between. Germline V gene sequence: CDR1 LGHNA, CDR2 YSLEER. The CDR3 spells CASSQVPGDTEAFF. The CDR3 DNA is TGCGCCAGCAGCCAAGTGCCCGGGGACACTGAAGCTTTCTTT.

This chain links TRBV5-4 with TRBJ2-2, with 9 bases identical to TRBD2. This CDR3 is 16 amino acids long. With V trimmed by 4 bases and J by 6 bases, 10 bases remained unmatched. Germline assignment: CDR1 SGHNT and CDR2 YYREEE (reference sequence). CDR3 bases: TGTGCCAGCAGCCCGGCCGCGGGGGGGCGGGCCGGGGAGCTGTTTTTT. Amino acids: CASSPAAGGRAGELFF.

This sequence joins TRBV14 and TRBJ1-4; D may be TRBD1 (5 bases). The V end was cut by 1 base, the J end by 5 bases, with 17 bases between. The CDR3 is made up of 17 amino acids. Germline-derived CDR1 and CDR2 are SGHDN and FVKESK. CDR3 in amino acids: CASSQVSTGGSNEKLFF. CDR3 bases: TGTGCCAGCAGCCAAGTATCTACAGGAGGGAGCAATGAAAAACTGTTTTTT.

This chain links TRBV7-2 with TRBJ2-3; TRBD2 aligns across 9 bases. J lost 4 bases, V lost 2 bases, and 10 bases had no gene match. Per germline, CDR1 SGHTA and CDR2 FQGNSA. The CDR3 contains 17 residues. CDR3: CASSLTAGGRGPDTQYF. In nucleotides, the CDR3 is TGTGCCAGCAGCTTAACGGCGGGGGGGCGGGGTCCAGATACGCAGTATTTT.

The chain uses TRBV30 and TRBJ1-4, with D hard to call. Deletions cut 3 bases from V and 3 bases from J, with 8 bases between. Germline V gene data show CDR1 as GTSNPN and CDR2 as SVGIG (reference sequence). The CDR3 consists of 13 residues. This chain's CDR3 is CAWSRTSNEKLFF. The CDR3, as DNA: TGTGCCTGGAGCAGAACATCTAATGAAAAACTGTTTTTT.

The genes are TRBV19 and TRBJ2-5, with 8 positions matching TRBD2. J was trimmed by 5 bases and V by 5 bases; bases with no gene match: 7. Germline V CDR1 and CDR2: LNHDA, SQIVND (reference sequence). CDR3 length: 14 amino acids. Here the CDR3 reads CASSLAGSRETQYF. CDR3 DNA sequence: TGTGCCAGTAGTTTAGCGGGGAGCCGGGAGACCCAGTACTTC.

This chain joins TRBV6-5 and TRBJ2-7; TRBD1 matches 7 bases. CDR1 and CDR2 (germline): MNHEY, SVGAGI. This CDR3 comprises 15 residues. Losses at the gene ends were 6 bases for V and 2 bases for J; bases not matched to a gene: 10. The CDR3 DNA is TGTGCCAGCAGATTCGGGGACAGTGTGACCTACGAGCAGTACTTC. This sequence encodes CASRFGDSVTYEQYF.

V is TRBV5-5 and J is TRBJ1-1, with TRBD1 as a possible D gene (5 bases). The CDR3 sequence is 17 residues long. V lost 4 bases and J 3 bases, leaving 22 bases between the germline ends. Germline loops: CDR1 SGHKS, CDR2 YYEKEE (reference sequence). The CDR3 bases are TGTGCCAGCAGCCCGTCCAGGGCCGGATGGGGGGACACTGAAGCTTTCTTT. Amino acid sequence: CASSPSRAGWGDTEAFF.

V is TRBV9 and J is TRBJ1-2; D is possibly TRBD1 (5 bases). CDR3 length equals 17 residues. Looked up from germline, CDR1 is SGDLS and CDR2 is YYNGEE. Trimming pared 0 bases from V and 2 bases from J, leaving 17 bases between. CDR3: CASSVDVSGQGNYGYTF. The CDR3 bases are TGTGCCAGCAGCGTAGACGTCTCAGGGCAGGGAAACTATGGCTACACCTTC.

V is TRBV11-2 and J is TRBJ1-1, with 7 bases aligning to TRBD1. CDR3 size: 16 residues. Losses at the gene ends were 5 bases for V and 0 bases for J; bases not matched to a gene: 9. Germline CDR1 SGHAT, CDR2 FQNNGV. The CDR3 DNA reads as TGTGCCAGCAGCCCAAGACAGGGCCGAATGAACACTGAAGCTTTCTTT. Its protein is CASSPRQGRMNTEAFF.

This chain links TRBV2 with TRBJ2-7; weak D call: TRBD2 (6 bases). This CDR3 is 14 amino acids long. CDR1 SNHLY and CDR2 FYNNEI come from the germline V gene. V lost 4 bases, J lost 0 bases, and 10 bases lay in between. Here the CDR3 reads CASSGAGGSYEQYF. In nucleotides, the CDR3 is TGTGCCAGCAGTGGGGCCGGGGGCTCCTACGAGCAGTACTTC. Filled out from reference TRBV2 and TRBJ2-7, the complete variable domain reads EPEVTQTPSHQVTQMGQEVILRCVPISNHLYFYWYRQILGQKVEFLVSFYNNEISEKSEIFDDQFSVERPDGSNFTLKIRSTKLEDSAMYFCASSGAGGSYEQYFGPGTRLTVT.

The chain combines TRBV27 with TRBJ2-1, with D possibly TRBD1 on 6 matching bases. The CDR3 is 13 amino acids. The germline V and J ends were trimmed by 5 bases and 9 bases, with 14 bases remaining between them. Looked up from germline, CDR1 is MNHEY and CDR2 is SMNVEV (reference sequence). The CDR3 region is CASSNTGTGEQFF. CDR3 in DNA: TGTGCCAGCAGTAACACAGGGACGGGTGAGCAGTTCTTC.

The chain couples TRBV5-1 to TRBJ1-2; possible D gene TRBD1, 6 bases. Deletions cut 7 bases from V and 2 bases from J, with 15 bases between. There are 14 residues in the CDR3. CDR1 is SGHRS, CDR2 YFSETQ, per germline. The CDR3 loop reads CASRTEQGNYGYTF. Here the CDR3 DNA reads TGCGCCAGCCGAACTGAACAGGGAAACTATGGCTACACCTTC.

CDR3 residues: CASSLRTGANTEAFF. CDR3 DNA: TGTGCCAGCAGCTTGAGGACAGGGGCCAACACTGAAGCTTTCTTT. The rearrangement uses TRBV7-3 and TRBJ1-1; 9 positions match TRBD1. The CDR3 is 15 residues long. CDR1 and CDR2 (germline): SGHTA, FQGTGA. V trimming: 3 bases; J trimming: 2 bases; junction bases outside the gene matches: 4.

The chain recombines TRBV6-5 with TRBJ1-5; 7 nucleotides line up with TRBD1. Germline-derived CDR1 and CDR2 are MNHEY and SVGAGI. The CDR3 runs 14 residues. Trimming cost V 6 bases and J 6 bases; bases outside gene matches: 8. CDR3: CASRPTGTFQPQHF. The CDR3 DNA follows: TGTGCCAGCAGGCCGACAGGGACGTTTCAGCCCCAGCATTTT.

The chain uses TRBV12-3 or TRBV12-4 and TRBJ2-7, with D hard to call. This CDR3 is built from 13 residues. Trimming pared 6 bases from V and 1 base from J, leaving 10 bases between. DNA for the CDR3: TGTGCCAGCAGGTTCGACTGGTCCTACGAGCAGTACTTC. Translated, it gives CASRFDWSYEQYF.

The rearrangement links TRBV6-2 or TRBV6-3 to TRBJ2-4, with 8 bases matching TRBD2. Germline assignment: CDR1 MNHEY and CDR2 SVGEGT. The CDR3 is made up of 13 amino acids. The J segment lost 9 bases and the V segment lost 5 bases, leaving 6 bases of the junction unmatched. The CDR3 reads CASSSGSPAIQYF. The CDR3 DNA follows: TGTGCCAGCAGTAGCGGGAGCCCCGCCATTCAGTACTTC.

The CDR3, as DNA: TGTGCCTGGACCAAGCAGGGGACACCGAATGAAAAACTGTTTTTT. Its protein is CAWTKQGTPNEKLFF. J is TRBJ1-4 and V is TRBV30; weak D call: TRBD1 (6 bases). This CDR3 spans 15 amino acids. V shed 4 bases and J shed 5 bases, with 17 bases lying between them. From germline, CDR1 is GTSNPN and CDR2 SVGIG (reference sequence).

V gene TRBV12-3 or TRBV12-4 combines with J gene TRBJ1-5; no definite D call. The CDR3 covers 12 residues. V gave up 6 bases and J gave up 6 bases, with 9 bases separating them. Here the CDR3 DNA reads TGTGCCAGCAGCGTCTTGGCTCAGCCCCAGCATTTT. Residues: CASSVLAQPQHF.

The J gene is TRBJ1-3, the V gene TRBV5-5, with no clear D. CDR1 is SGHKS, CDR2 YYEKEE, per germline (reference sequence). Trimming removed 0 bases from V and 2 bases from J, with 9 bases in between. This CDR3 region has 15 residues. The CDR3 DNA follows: TGTGCCAGCAGCTTGGTTTTCGGTGCTGGAAACACCATATATTTT. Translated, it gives CASSLVFGAGNTIYF. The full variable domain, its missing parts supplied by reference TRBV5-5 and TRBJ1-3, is DAGVTQSPTHLIKTRGQQVTLRCSPISGHKSVSWYQQVLGQGPQFIFQYYEKEERGRGNFPDRFSARQFPNYSSELNVNALLLGDSALYLCASSLVFGAGNTIYFGEGSWLTVV.

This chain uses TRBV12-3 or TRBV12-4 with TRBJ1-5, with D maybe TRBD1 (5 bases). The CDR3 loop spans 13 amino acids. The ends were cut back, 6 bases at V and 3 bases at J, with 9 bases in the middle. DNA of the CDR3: TGTGCCAGCAGCCCGGGGGTCAATCAGCCCCAGCATTTT. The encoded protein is CASSPGVNQPQHF.